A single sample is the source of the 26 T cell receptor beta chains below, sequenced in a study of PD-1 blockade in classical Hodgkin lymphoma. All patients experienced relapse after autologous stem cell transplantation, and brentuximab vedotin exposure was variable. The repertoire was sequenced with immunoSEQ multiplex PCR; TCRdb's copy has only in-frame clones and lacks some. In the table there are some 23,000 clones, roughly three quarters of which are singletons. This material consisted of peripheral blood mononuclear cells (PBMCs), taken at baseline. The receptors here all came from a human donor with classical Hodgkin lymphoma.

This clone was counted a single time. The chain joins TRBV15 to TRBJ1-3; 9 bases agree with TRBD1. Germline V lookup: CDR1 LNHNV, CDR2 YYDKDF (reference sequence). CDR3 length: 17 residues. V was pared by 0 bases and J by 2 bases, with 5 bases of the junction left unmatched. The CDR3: CATSRDWNRGPGNTIYF. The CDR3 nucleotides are TGTGCCACCAGCAGAGATTGGAACAGGGGGCCTGGAAACACCATATATTTT.

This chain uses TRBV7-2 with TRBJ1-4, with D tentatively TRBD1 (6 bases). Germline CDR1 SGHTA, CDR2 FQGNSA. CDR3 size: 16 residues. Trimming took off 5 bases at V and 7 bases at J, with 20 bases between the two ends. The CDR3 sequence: CASSPAPGGDGEKLFF. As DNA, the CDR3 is TGTGCCAGCAGCCCAGCCCCGGGGGGCGATGGTGAAAAACTGTTTTTT. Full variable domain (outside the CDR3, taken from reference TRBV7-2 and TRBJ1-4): GAGVSQSPSNKVTEKGKDVELRCDPISGHTALYWYRQSLGQGLEFLIYFQGNSAPDKSGLPSDRFSAERTGGSVSTLTIQRTQQEDSAVYLCASSPAPGGDGEKLFFGSGTQLSVL.

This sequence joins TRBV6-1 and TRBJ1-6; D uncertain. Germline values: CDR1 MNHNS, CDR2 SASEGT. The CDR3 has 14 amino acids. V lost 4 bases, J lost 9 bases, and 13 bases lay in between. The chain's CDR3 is CASSVRSGRSPLHF. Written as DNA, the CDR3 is TGTGCCAGCAGTGTACGAAGCGGGCGTTCACCCCTCCACTTT.

The CDR3 sequence: CASSLLTGNTIYF. The CDR3 bases are TGTGCCAGCAGCCTCCTGACTGGAAACACCATATATTTT. This sequence joins TRBV11-2 and TRBJ1-3, with no clear D. This CDR3 spans 13 amino acids. Per the germline V gene, CDR1 is SGHAT and CDR2 is FQNNGV. V lost 5 bases, J lost 2 bases, and 7 bases lay in between.

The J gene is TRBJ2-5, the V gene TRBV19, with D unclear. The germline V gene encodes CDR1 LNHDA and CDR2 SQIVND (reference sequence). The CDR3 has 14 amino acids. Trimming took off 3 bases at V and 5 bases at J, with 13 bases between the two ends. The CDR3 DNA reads TGTGCCAGTAGTATGCCCTCCGGCTATGAGACCCAGTACTTC. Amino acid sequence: CASSMPSGYETQYF.

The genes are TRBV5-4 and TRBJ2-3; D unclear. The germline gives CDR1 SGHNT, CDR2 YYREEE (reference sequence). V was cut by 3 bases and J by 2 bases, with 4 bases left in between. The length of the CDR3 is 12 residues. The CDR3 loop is CASSWDTDTQYF. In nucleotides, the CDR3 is TGTGCCAGCAGCTGGGACACAGATACGCAGTATTTT.

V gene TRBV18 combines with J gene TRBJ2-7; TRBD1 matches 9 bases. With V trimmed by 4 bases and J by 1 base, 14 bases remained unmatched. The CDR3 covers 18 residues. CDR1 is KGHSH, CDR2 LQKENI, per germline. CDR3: CASSRSGQGHPLSYEQYF. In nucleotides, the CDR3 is TGTGCCAGCTCACGATCGGGACAGGGCCACCCATTATCCTACGAGCAGTACTTC.

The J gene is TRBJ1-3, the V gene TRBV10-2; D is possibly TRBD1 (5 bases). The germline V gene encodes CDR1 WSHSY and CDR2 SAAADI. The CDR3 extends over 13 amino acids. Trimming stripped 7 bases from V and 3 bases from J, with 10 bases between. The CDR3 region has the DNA TGCGCCAGCACCAGGGACCGTGGAAACACCATATATTTT. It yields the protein CASTRDRGNTIYF.

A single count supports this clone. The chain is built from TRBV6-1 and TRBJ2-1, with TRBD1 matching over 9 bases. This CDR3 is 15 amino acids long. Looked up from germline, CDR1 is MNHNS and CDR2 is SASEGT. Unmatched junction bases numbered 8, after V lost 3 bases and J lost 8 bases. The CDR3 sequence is CASSDPGQGIDEQFF. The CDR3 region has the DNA TGTGCCAGCAGTGATCCGGGACAGGGCATAGATGAGCAGTTCTTC.

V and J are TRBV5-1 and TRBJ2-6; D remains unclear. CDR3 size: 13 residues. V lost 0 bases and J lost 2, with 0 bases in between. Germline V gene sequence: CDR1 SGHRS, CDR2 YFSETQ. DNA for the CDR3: TGCGCCAGCAGCTTGGCTGGGGCCAACGTCCTGACTTTC. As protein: CASSLAGANVLTF.

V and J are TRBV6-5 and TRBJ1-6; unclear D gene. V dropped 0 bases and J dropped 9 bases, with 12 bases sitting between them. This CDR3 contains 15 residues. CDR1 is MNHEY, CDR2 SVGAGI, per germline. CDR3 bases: TGTGCCAGCAGTTACTCTGCTGAGTCCGGTTCACCCCTCCACTTT. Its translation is CASSYSAESGSPLHF.

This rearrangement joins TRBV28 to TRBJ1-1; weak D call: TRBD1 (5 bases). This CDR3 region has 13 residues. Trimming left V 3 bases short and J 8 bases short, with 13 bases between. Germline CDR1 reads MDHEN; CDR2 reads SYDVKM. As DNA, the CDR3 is TGTGCCAGCAGTTTTGGGGGGTGGAAAGAAGCTTTCTTT. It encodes CASSFGGWKEAFF.

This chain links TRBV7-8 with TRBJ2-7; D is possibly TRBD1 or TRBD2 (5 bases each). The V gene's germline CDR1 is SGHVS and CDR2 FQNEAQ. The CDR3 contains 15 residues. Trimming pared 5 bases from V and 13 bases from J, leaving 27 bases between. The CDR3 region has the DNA TGTGCCAGCAGCGCCCTTACCGGGACCTACCGGGCGACTTACTTC. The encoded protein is CASSALTGTYRATYF.

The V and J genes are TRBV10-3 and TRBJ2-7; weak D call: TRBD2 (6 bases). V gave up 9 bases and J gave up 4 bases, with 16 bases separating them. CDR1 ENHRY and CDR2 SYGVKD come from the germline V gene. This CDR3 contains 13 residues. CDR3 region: CAIREAEGYEQYF. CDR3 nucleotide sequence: TGTGCCATTAGGGAGGCAGAGGGTTACGAGCAGTACTTC.

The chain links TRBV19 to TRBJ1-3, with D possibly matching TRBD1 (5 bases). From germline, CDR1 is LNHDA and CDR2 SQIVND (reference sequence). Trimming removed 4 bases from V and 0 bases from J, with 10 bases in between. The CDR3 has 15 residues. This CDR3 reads CASSTQATSGNTIYF. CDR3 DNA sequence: TGTGCCAGTAGTACACAGGCGACCTCTGGAAACACCATATATTTT. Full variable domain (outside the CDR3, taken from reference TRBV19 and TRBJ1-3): DGGITQSPKYLFRKEGQNVTLSCEQNLNHDAMYWYRQDPGQGLRLIYYSQIVNDFQKGDIAEGYSVSREKKESFPLTVTSAQKNPTAFYLCASSTQATSGNTIYFGEGSWLTVV.

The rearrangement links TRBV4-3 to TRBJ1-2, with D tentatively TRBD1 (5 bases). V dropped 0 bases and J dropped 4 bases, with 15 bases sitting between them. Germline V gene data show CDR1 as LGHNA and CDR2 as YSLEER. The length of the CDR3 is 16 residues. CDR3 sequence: CASSQELGLQGYGYTF. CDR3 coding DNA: TGCGCCAGCAGCCAAGAGTTGGGACTCCAAGGCTATGGCTACACCTTC.

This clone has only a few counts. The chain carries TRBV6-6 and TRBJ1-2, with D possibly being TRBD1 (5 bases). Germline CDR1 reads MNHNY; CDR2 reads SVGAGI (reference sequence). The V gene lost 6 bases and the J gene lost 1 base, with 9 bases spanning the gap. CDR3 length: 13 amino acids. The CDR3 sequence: CASSWDGNYGYTF. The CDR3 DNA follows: TGTGCCAGCAGCTGGGACGGTAACTATGGCTACACCTTC.

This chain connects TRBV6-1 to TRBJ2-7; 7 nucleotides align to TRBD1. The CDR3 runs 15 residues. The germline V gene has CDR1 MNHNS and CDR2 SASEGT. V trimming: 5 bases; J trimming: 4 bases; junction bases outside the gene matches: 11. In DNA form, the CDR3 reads TGTGCCAGCAGTAATCTTGACAGGGTGGAGTACGAGCAGTACTTC. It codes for CASSNLDRVEYEQYF.

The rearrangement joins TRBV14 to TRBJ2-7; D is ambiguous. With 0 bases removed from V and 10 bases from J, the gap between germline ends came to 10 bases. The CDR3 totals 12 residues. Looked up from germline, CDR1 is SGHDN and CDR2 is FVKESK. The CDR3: CASSQDFGSQYF. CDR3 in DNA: TGTGCCAGCAGCCAAGATTTCGGATCTCAGTACTTC.

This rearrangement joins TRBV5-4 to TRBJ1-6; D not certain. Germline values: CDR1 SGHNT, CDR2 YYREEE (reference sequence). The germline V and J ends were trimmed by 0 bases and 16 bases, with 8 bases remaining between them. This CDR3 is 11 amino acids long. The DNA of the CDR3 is TGTGCCAGCAGCTTGGATGAGATTCTCCACTTT. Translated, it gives CASSLDEILHF.

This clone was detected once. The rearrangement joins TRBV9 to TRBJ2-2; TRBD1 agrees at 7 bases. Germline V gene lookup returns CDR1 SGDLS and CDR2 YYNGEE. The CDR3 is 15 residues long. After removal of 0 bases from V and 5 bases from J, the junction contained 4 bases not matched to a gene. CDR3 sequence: CASSVGGGSTGELFF. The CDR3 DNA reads TGTGCCAGCAGCGTAGGAGGGGGCTCGACCGGGGAGCTGTTTTTT.

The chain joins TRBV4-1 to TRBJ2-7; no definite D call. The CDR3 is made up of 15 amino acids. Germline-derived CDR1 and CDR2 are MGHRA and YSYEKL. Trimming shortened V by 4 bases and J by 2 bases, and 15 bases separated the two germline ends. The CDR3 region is CASSLLIDVPYEQYF. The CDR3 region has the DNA TGCGCCAGCAGCCTCTTGATAGATGTCCCCTACGAGCAGTACTTC.

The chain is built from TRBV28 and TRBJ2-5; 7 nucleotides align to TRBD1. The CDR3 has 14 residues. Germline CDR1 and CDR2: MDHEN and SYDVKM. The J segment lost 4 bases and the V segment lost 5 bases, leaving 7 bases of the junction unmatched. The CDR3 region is CASSGTGAGETQYF. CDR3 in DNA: TGTGCCAGCAGTGGCACAGGGGCGGGAGAGACCCAGTACTTC. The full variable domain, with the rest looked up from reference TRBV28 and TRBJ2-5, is DVKVTQSSRYLVKRTGEKVFLECVQDMDHENMFWYRQDPGLGLRLIYFSYDVKMKEKGDIPEGYSVSREKKERFSLILESASTNQTSMYLCASSGTGAGETQYFGPGTRLLVL.

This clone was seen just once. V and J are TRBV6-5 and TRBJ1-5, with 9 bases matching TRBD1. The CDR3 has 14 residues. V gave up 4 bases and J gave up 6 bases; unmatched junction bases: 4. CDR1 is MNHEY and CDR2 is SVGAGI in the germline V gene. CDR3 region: CASSSDRGGQPQHF. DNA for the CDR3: TGTGCCAGCAGTTCCGACAGGGGGGGTCAGCCCCAGCATTTT.

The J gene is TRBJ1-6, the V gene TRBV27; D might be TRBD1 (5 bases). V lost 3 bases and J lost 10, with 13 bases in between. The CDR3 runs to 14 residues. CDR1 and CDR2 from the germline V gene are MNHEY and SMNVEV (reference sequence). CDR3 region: CASSLGRAGSPLHF. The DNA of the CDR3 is TGTGCCAGCAGTTTGGGCAGGGCTGGATCACCCCTCCACTTT.

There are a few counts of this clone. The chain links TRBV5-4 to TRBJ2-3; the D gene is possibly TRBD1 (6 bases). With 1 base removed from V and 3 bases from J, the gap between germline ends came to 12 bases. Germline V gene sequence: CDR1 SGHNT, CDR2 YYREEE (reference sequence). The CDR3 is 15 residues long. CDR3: CASSLSAGETDTQYF. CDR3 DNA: TGTGCCAGCAGCTTGTCGGCAGGGGAAACAGATACGCAGTATTTT.